This T cell receptor beta chain came from a study of blood T cell repertoires in COVID-19 (dated by TCRdb to 2019 to 2021). As for the study more broadly: Collaborator samples came from the United States, Italy and Spain and covered acute and convalescent phases of COVID-19. The material from the prospective study consisted of cDNA or gDNA derived from T cells, B-cell-depleted T cells, or PBMCs. Deeply sampled blood TCRbeta repertoires from subjects exposed to, actively infected with, or recovered from COVID-19 were included in the dataset. A freely available public database, intended as a resource for researchers studying the immune response to SARS-CoV-2, is where the repertoires were released. The samples were drawn from the first 160 participants of the ongoing ImmuneRACE study and from some 1,300 subjects provided by 6 global collaborators. Nearly every sample came with metadata listing a de-identified subject ID, COVID-19 status, age in years and sex. Where HLA class I and class II types were available, the types were taken from metadata supplied by the sample provider, not from assay-based typing. Findings and caveats that apply to the study as a whole: The amount of clinical and demographic metadata varied by source and participant and was provided uncurated.

Enrolling through a virtual design, the prospective study's participants ranged in age from roughly 18 to 89 years and lived across roughly 24 United States geographic areas. To assign participants to cohorts, the prospective study relied on clinical history that participants themselves reported in a screening survey and a study questionnaire. For ImmuneRACE Cohort 3, a participant was defined as recovered based on two consecutive negative NP/OP PCR tests, clearance by a healthcare professional, or resolution of symptoms. Mobile phlebotomists in the prospective study collected whole blood, serum and a nasopharyngeal or oropharyngeal swab from every participant. Over a 2-month period, participants in the prospective study had the option of providing additional blood draws and questionnaires. Before DNA extraction, blood samples from the prospective study were shipped at room temperature or frozen.

Worth noting for this clone: It has no known antigen specificity. No base quality information exists; no much larger clone differs at one position.

TCRbeta CDR3 regions were amplified from genomic DNA by means of the immunoSEQ Assay, a bias-controlled multiplex PCR. In the original analysis: Nucleated cell counts per sample were estimated from amplification of reference gene primers within the assay. Sequence reads were collapsed and filtered to measure the absolute abundance of every unique TCRbeta CDR3 rearrangement. For each sample, productive Simpson clonality was calculated by taking the square root of Simpson's diversity index across productive rearrangements. In its TCRdb copy, this immuneACCESS table keeps in-frame sequences only and misses some clones. Where compared with another copy, unresolved V genes explain less than half of these, and the others have no known cause. The V and J calls and clone size were taken over from that table, and D and trimming were inferred from the DNA. In this sample the table shows some 340,000 clones, around 83% of which occur a single time. About 4.8% of the sample belongs to the ten largest clones.

The clonotype comes from a woman aged 50 to 65 who had recovered from COVID-19. The source material was PBMCs or T cells enriched from blood (not recorded which).

Here the CDR3 is given as CASSQDPGAGGRYQETQYF. The sequenced DNA is TGTGCCAGCAGCCAAGATCCAGGGGCAGGGGGCCGGTACCAAGAGACCCAGTACTTC. The chain employs TRBV4-2 and TRBJ2-5, and TRBD1 aligns with 8 junction nucleotides. From a lookup of the germline V gene, CDR1 and CDR2 are LGHNA and YNFKEQ. Here V drops 0 bases and J drops 0 bases, and the junction holds 12 bases not matched to any gene. Taken from cysteine to phenylalanine, the CDR3 has 19 residues. The CDR3 DNA has 57 bases and is translated from base 1.